These T cell receptor beta chains were read from a single sample in a study of PD-L1 blockade in urothelial cancer. The method was immunoSEQ multiplex PCR; TCRdb's version includes in-frame clones alone and lacks a portion of them. The repertoire consists of about 30,000 clones, with around 87% occurring once and the leading ten covering approximately 4%. The source was PBMCs, collected around atezolizumab (anti-PD-L1) treatment. These receptors came from a man aged 50 to 59 with urothelial cancer. The CDR3 runs from the conserved cysteine through the conserved F or W. A D gene is named only where the DNA matches it firmly. The listing skips clone size in some rows; elsewhere it reads once, few, many or a size class.

size | J | D | V | DNA | CDR3
NA | TRBJ2-5 | NA | TRBV7-2 | TGTGCCAGCAGCTTACCGGGAGATGGGGAGACCCAGTACTTC | CASSLPGDGETQYF
NA | TRBJ1-5 | TRBD1 | TRBV19 | TGTGCCAGTAGTACAACCACCAGGACAGGCTCGAATCAGCCCCAGCATTTT | CASSTTTRTGSNQPQHF
NA | TRBJ1-2 | NA | TRBV4-1 | TGCGCCAGCAGCCAAGATCCCCAGGGAACCAGAGGCTACACCTTC | CASSQDPQGTRGYTF
NA | TRBJ1-5 | TRBD1 | TRBV5-5 | TGTGCCAGCAGCCATGCCACAGGGGCCCTCGGGGTGCCCCAGCATTTT | CASSHATGALGVPQHF
few | TRBJ1-3 | TRBD1 | TRBV6-5 | TGTGCCAGTTACAGGGGTGATGGAAACACCATATATTTT | CASYRGDGNTIYF
NA | TRBJ2-7 | NA | TRBV11-2 | TGTGCCAGCAGCTTAGTGACAGGCTCCTACGAGCAGTACTTC | CASSLVTGSYEQYF
NA | TRBJ2-1 | NA | TRBV11-2 | TGTGCCAGCAGCCCCGGGGGAAGGTATGAGCAGTTCTTC | CASSPGGRYEQFF
NA | TRBJ1-2 | TRBD1 | TRBV18 | TGTGCCAGCTCACCCTCCCAGGGACAGGGGACCAACTATGGCTACACCTTC | CASSPSQGQGTNYGYTF
NA | TRBJ2-5 | TRBD2 | TRBV10-1 | TGCGCCAGCAGTGAGTCCCGGGGGACTAGCGGGGAGACCCAGTACTTC | CASSESRGTSGETQYF
NA | TRBJ1-6 | TRBD1 | TRBV6-5 | TGTGCCAGCAGTTATTCTCCAGGGGGCGCAGGTTCACCCCTCCACTTT | CASSYSPGGAGSPLHF
NA | TRBJ2-1 | TRBD2 | TRBV27 | TGTGCCAGCAGCCCCCTTGCTAGCGGGAGGACAAATGAGCAGTTCTTC | CASSPLASGRTNEQFF
NA | TRBJ2-7 | TRBD1 | TRBV2 | TGTGCCAGCTTTTGGACAGGGGGCTACGAGCAGTACTTC | CASFWTGGYEQYF
NA | TRBJ1-4 | NA | TRBV9 | TGTGCCAGCAGCCCCTCCACAGCAACTAATGAAAAACTGTTTTTT | CASSPSTATNEKLFF
NA | TRBJ2-3 | NA | TRBV6-5 | TGTGCCAGCAACGGGGGTACAGATACGCAGTATTTT | CASNGGTDTQYF
NA | TRBJ2-3 | NA | TRBV5-6 | TGTGCCAGCAGCCCCGCCGGAGATACGCAGTATTTT | CASSPAGDTQYF
once | TRBJ2-1 | TRBD2 | TRBV4-2 | TGTGCCAGCAGCCAAGTTAGCGGGGGGGCCCACAATGAGCAGTTCTTC | CASSQVSGGAHNEQFF
NA | TRBJ2-1 | TRBD2 | TRBV14 | TGTGCCAGCAGCCAAGATAGCGGGAGAGGGAATGAGCAGTTCTTC | CASSQDSGRGNEQFF
NA | TRBJ1-2 | TRBD1 | TRBV19 | TGTGCCAGTAACGGACAGGGATCGGGATCTGGCTACACCTTC | CASNGQGSGSGYTF
NA | TRBJ2-3 | NA | TRBV18 | TGTGCCAGCTCACCACCGGGTCTTCTGGAACCACGGGTAGATACGCAGTATTTT | CASSPPGLLEPRVDTQYF
NA | TRBJ2-1 | NA | TRBV5-4 | TGTGCCAGCAGCTATCTAGGTGTGTGGGACAATGAGCAGTTCTTC | CASSYLGVWDNEQFF
NA | TRBJ2-1 | NA | TRBV14 | TGTGCCAGCAGCCAAGATCAAGGAGCTCGTAAGTTCTTC | CASSQDQGARKFF
NA | TRBJ2-7 | NA | TRBV29-1 | TGCAGCGTTGGGCAGGCCTACGAGCAGTACTTC | CSVGQAYEQYF
few | TRBJ2-5 | NA | TRBV14 | TGTGCCAGCAGCGAACCAAGTATCCGGGGTCAAGAGACCCAGTACTTC | CASSEPSIRGQETQYF
NA | TRBJ2-4 | TRBD1 | TRBV11-2 | TGTGCCAGCAGCCCGAGGGACAGGGGGTCGGTAAACATTCAGTACTTC | CASSPRDRGSVNIQYF
NA | TRBJ2-2 | NA | TRBV5-1 | TGCGCCAGCAGCACTAAGGGGACCGGGGAGCTGTTTTTT | CASSTKGTGELFF
NA | TRBJ2-2 | NA | TRBV7-9 | TGTGCCAGCGGACACCCGAACACCGGGGAGCTGTTTTTT | CASGHPNTGELFF
few | TRBJ1-1 | TRBD1 | TRBV30 | TGTGCCTGGAGTGGACAGGGGAACACTGAAGCTTTCTTT | CAWSGQGNTEAFF
few | TRBJ2-1 | TRBD1 | TRBV7-2 | TGTGCCAGCAGCTTAGGAGGACAGGGCTCTAATGAGCAGTTCTTC | CASSLGGQGSNEQFF
NA | TRBJ2-4 | NA | TRBV2 | TGTGCCAGCAGTTTGAGAGGGTTCCTAGCCAAAAACATTCAGTACTTC | CASSLRGFLAKNIQYF
NA | TRBJ2-2 | TRBD2 | TRBV18 | TGTGCCAGCTCACCTCTAGCGGGAGGCACCGGGGAGCTGTTTTTT | CASSPLAGGTGELFF
NA | TRBJ2-1 | NA | TRBV4-1 | TGCGCCAGCAGCCGGGAGGTAGTTCATGAGCAGTTCTTC | CASSREVVHEQFF
NA | TRBJ2-7 | TRBD1 | TRBV7-2 | TGTGCCAGCAGCTCCACCGGGACAGGGAACTACGAGCAGTACTTC | CASSSTGTGNYEQYF
NA | TRBJ2-6 | NA | TRBV11-3 | TGTGCCAGCAGCCCAGGGTTCTCTGGGGCCAACGTCCTGACTTTC | CASSPGFSGANVLTF
NA | TRBJ2-3 | NA | TRBV19 | TGTGCCAGTCTTTCAGGCGATACGCAGTATTTT | CASLSGDTQYF
NA | TRBJ2-5 | NA | TRBV7-2 | TGTGCCAGCAGCCCGCTAGCGCTAAAAACGGAGACCCAGTACTTC | CASSPLALKTETQYF
NA | TRBJ2-1 | NA | TRBV29-1 | TGCAGCGTTGAGTCAGGGGCTCGTGAGCAGTTCTTC | CSVESGAREQFF
once | TRBJ2-3 | TRBD2 | TRBV30 | TGTGCCTGGACCCTCGGGGGGGATAAGGATACGCAGTATTTT | CAWTLGGDKDTQYF
few | TRBJ1-1 | TRBD1 | TRBV7-2 | TGTGCCAGCAGCTTAGTGGGACAGGGCATTGAAGCTTTCTTT | CASSLVGQGIEAFF
NA | TRBJ2-1 | NA | TRBV5-1 | TGCGCCAGCAGCTTAGAGGGTACTAGCAGTGAGCAGTTCTTC | CASSLEGTSSEQFF
NA | TRBJ2-4 | NA | TRBV27 | TGTGCCAGCAGTTTATCGGCGGGCCTCTCGAACATTCAGTACTTC | CASSLSAGLSNIQYF